Listed below are T cell receptor beta chains from one sample, sequenced in a study of blood T cell repertoires in COVID-19. Clones were read by immunoSEQ multiplex PCR, and TCRdb kept only the in-frame ones, dropping some. The data show approximately 250,000 clones, with around 85% seen just once and approximately 9% held by the top ten. The source material was PBMCs or T cells enriched from blood (not recorded which). The receptors shown here come from a woman aged 45-65 years with acute COVID-19. The CDR3 runs from the conserved cysteine through the conserved F or W. Fields, in order: J gene, D gene, clone size, V gene, CDR3 protein, CDR3 DNA. The D gene is left open where the match is weak. A clone size is listed for some rows: how often the clone was seen (once, few, many), or a class if it is expanded.

TRBJ2-7 - - TRBV5-6 CASSLEQGGYEQYF TGTGCCAGCAGCTTGGAACAGGGAGGGTACGAGCAGTACTTC
TRBJ2-7 - - TRBV6-1 CASSEAQGSNEQYF TGTGCCAGCAGTGAAGCGCAGGGGTCTAACGAGCAGTACTTC
TRBJ1-2 TRBD1 - TRBV18 CASSRGTGGDYGYTF TGTGCCAGCTCACGAGGGACAGGGGGAGACTATGGCTACACCTTC
TRBJ2-5 TRBD2 - TRBV12-5 CASGISGYLAAQYF TGTGCTAGTGGGATTAGCGGGTACCTAGCGGCCCAGTACTTC
TRBJ2-1 - - TRBV6-6 CATAVSSYNEQFF TGTGCCACCGCGGTGAGCTCCTACAATGAGCAGTTCTTC
TRBJ2-7 - few TRBV3-1/TRBV3-2 CASSQGTGGGSYEQYF TGTGCCAGCAGCCAGGGTACAGGGGGGGGCTCCTACGAGCAGTACTTC
TRBJ2-7 - - TRBV3-1/TRBV3-2 CASSPRQGSSYEQYF TGTGCCAGCAGCCCCCGGCAGGGCAGCTCCTACGAGCAGTACTTC
TRBJ2-7 TRBD1 few TRBV29-1 CSVRPGQALYEQYF TGCAGCGTTCGCCCGGGACAGGCCCTCTACGAGCAGTACTTC
TRBJ1-5 TRBD1 - TRBV6-6 CASRRQGISGLDQPQHF TGTGCCAGCCGTCGACAGGGGATCTCTGGCTTGGATCAGCCCCAGCATTTT
TRBJ1-5 TRBD1 - TRBV5-6 CASSLGQGASQPQHF TGTGCCAGCAGCTTGGGACAGGGAGCTTCTCAGCCCCAGCATTTT
TRBJ1-5 - many TRBV6-1 CASSDPRRSNQPQHF TGTGCCAGCAGTGACCCTCGCAGGAGCAATCAGCCCCAGCATTTT
TRBJ2-7 TRBD1 - TRBV6-5 CASSSPGQGYYEQYF TGTGCCAGCAGCTCACCGGGACAGGGCTACTACGAGCAGTACTTC
TRBJ1-2 - - TRBV6-5 CASRADSFNYGYTF TGTGCCAGCAGGGCAGACAGCTTTAACTATGGCTACACCTTC
TRBJ2-1 TRBD2 - TRBV3-1/TRBV3-2 CASSPSGRGARNEQFF TGTGCCAGCAGCCCTTCGGGGCGGGGGGCAAGGAATGAGCAGTTCTTC
TRBJ1-2 - - TRBV3-1/TRBV3-2 CASSQVGGDYGYTF TGTGCCAGCAGCCAAGTGGGAGGTGACTATGGCTACACCTTC
TRBJ1-5 - - TRBV7-9 CASSLEVSTGNQPQHF TGTGCCAGCAGCTTAGAGGTCAGCACAGGCAATCAGCCCCAGCATTTT
TRBJ1-3 TRBD1 - TRBV19 CASRPLTGGGNTIYF TGTGCCAGTAGACCCTTGACAGGGGGAGGAAACACCATATATTTT
TRBJ2-1 TRBD2 - TRBV27 CASRLLAGGGDEQFF TGTGCCAGCCGCCTCCTAGCGGGGGGCGGGGATGAGCAGTTCTTC
TRBJ2-3 TRBD2 - TRBV11-2 CASSSTSGGWDTQYF TGTGCCAGCAGCTCGACTAGCGGGGGGTGGGATACGCAGTATTTT
TRBJ2-1 TRBD2 - TRBV7-2 CASSLQGLAIPEQFF TGTGCCAGCAGCCTTCAGGGACTAGCTATCCCTGAGCAGTTCTTC
TRBJ2-3 - - TRBV5-1 CASSWTTSTDTQYF TGCGCCAGCAGCTGGACAACCAGCACAGATACGCAGTATTTT
TRBJ2-7 - few TRBV7-8 CASSLTRGLQTYEQYF TGTGCCAGCAGCTTAACCAGGGGCCTACAGACCTACGAGCAGTACTTC
TRBJ2-3 - - TRBV10-3 CAISEDRTSTDTQYF TGTGCCATCAGTGAGGACCGGACTAGCACAGATACGCAGTATTTT
TRBJ1-3 - few TRBV6-5 CASSTGTPGNTIYF TGTGCCAGCAGTACCGGGACTCCTGGAAACACCATATATTTT
TRBJ2-1 TRBD2 - TRBV4-3 CASSRLTSPPNNEQFF TGCGCCAGCAGCCGATTGACTAGCCCACCTAACAATGAGCAGTTCTTC
TRBJ1-4 - - TRBV30 CAWSPGRVGEKLFF TGTGCCTGGAGCCCCGGGAGGGTTGGGGAAAAACTGTTTTTT
TRBJ2-7 - - TRBV6-2/TRBV6-3 CASSYEGHNEQYF TGTGCCAGCAGTTACGAGGGACACAACGAGCAGTACTTC
TRBJ1-2 TRBD1 - TRBV5-1 CASSQDRGGDGYTF TGCGCCAGCAGCCAGGACAGGGGGGGTGATGGCTACACCTTC
TRBJ1-4 - - TRBV5-8 CASSRDGGGQRVLFF TGTGCCAGCAGCCGCGACGGGGGAGGTCAGCGCGTACTGTTTTTT
TRBJ2-7 - - TRBV6-2/TRBV6-3 CASSHTYEQYF TGTGCCAGCAGCCATACCTACGAGCAGTACTTC
TRBJ2-2 - - TRBV30 CAWRAGSTGELFF TGTGCCTGGAGAGCGGGTTCCACCGGGGAGCTGTTTTTT
TRBJ2-6 - - TRBV30 CAWSLRVSGANVLTF TGTGCCTGGAGTCTACGGGTCTCTGGGGCCAACGTCCTGACTTTC
TRBJ2-7 - - TRBV18 CASSPQASYEQYF TGTGCCAGCTCCCCTCAGGCGTCCTACGAGCAGTACTTC
TRBJ1-3 - - TRBV12-3/TRBV12-4 CASSLPGNTIYF TGTGCCAGCAGTTTACCAGGAAACACCATATATTTT
TRBJ1-2 TRBD1 - TRBV9 CASSATGVQGYTF TGTGCCAGCAGTGCGACAGGGGTTCAAGGCTACACCTTC
TRBJ1-2 - - TRBV15 CATSRDLGGKGERGYTF TGTGCCACCAGCAGAGATCTTGGCGGGAAAGGGGAACGTGGCTACACCTTC
TRBJ1-2 - medium-sized TRBV25-1 CASSVDNPTDGYTF TGTGCCAGCAGTGTTGACAACCCAACGGATGGCTACACCTTC
TRBJ2-7 TRBD1 - TRBV29-1 CSVEHRDRQAYEQYF TGCAGCGTTGAACACCGGGACAGGCAAGCCTACGAGCAGTACTTC
TRBJ2-7 - - TRBV19 CASRLDRTRNEQYF TGTGCCAGTAGGCTAGACAGGACCAGGAACGAGCAGTACTTC
TRBJ2-2 TRBD2 - TRBV4-3 CASSQELTPGLAGGFGELFF TGCGCCAGCAGCCAAGAGTTGACCCCGGGACTAGCGGGGGGCTTCGGGGAGCTGTTTTTT
TRBJ2-3 TRBD1 many TRBV7-3 CASSQTGGWNTQYF TGTGCCAGCAGCCAGACAGGGGGCTGGAATACGCAGTATTTT
TRBJ1-5 TRBD1 - TRBV7-9 CASSGQGANRFGNQPQHF TGTGCCAGCAGCGGACAGGGGGCGAATAGATTTGGCAATCAGCCCCAGCATTTT
TRBJ1-1 - - TRBV5-4 CASSVDRSNTEAFF TGTGCCAGCAGCGTTGACAGGAGTAACACTGAAGCTTTCTTT
TRBJ2-7 TRBD2 - TRBV7-8 CASSLGAGGPYEQYF TGTGCCAGCAGCTTAGGAGCGGGGGGGCCTTACGAGCAGTACTTC
TRBJ1-1 TRBD1 - TRBV9 CASSADPGQWEKTEAFF TGTGCCAGCAGCGCCGATCCGGGACAGTGGGAGAAGACTGAAGCTTTCTTT
TRBJ1-2 - - TRBV18 CASSPSQDRGFGYTF TGTGCCAGCTCACCATCACAGGATAGGGGGTTTGGCTACACCTTC
TRBJ1-5 TRBD1 - TRBV7-9 CASSWGTGNNQPQHF TGTGCCAGCAGCTGGGGGACAGGGAACAATCAGCCCCAGCATTTT
TRBJ2-5 - - TRBV5-1 CASSKPGTQQETQYF TGCGCCAGCAGCAAACCCGGGACTCAACAAGAGACCCAGTACTTC